This paragraph covers one T cell receptor beta chain sequence. Use of 60 Vbeta and 13 Jbeta primers characterized the PCR. This table comes from immunoSEQ multiplex PCR, and its TCRdb copy is limited to in-frame clones, with some not included. The sample holds roughly 160,000 clones, 75% to 80% seen once. This record comes from a study of cytomegalovirus exposure and HLA in healthy donors. This CDR3 is 15 amino acids long. Between the trimmed V and J ends, which lost 5 bases and 0 bases, there was a span of 11 bases. The germline V gene encodes CDR1 SGHAT and CDR2 FQNNGV. The receptor's source is a man aged 45-65 years in good health and CMV-seropositive. Sequenced material: PBMCs. This rearrangement joins TRBV11-2 to TRBJ1-5; D unclear. This CDR3 reads CASSLSVGSNQPQHF. CDR3 nucleotides: TGTGCCAGCAGCCTAAGCGTGGGTAGCAATCAGCCCCAGCATTTT.